This entry is about one TCR beta chain. The antigen is unknown. This record belongs to a study of shared clonotypes between healthy human individuals. Study as a whole: Sampling drew on donors who were a couple of women and a few men aged 18 to 49. Overall study results and limits: Clonotype sharing across a few donors was observed for approximately 5% of naive CD4 clonotypes.

Original methodology: For the immunoSEQ data, sequences were junction-only without quality scores, so filtering differed. The assay was immunoSEQ multiplex PCR, and TCRdb's table has in-frame clones only and misses some. V and J calls and clone size are those listed in that table; D and trimming were worked out from the DNA. The sample gives roughly 1,500,000 clones, approximately 98.5% of which show up once; 0.36% is in the top ten. V was pared by 7 bases and J by 3 bases, with 12 bases of the junction left unmatched. Germline CDR1 SGHTA, CDR2 FQGNSA. The CDR3 is 16 residues long. Source material: naive CD4+ T cells sorted from blood. Subset given: CD45RA+ positively selected. This receptor was taken from a young man in good health. The V gene is TRBV7-2, the J gene TRBJ2-3, with TRBD2 matching 8 bases. The chain's CDR3 is CASKRRIAGLTDTQYF. DNA for the CDR3: TGTGCCAGCAAACGTCGAATAGCGGGACTGACAGATACGCAGTATTTT. The complete variable domain, with remaining parts taken from reference TRBV7-2 and TRBJ2-3, reads GAGVSQSPSNKVTEKGKDVELRCDPISGHTALYWYRQSLGQGLEFLIYFQGNSAPDKSGLPSDRFSAERTGGSVSTLTIQRTQQEDSAVYLCASKRRIAGLTDTQYFGPGTRLTVL.